This T cell receptor beta chain was profiled in a study of T cell changes during pregnancy in multiple sclerosis. CDR1 and CDR2 (germline): SGHTA, FQGTGA. This CDR3 region has 16 residues. Germline trimming cut 0 bases from V and 8 bases from J; bases unmatched to any gene: 4. Only in-frame clones appear in the TCRdb table, and some are missing; sequencing was by immunoSEQ multiplex PCR. The top ten hold approximately 3.3% of the sample, which has 70,000 to 80,000 clones, more than 85% seen once. The material sequenced was peripheral blood, taken before pregnancy. The chain uses TRBV7-3 and TRBJ2-1, with 13 bases identical to TRBD2. This receptor was identified in a female donor with multiple sclerosis, enrolled in a pregnancy study. CDR3 sequence (DNA): TGTGCCAGCAGCTTAACACTAGCGGGGGGGCAAGATGAGCAGTTCTTC. Its protein product is CASSLTLAGGQDEQFF.